One TCR beta chain is described in this entry. Repertoires were generated with immunoSEQ multiplex PCR, while TCRdb's copy carries only in-frame clones and drops some. The sample holds around 81,000 clones, roughly 93% seen once. Per germline, CDR1 MDHEN and CDR2 SYDVKM. The length of the CDR3 is 17 residues. The germline V and J ends were trimmed by 8 bases and 4 bases, with 27 bases remaining between them. This specimen comes from a study of control samples from healthy donors and cancer patients. This TCR was recovered from a woman in her twenties or thirties in good health. This chain links TRBV28 with TRBJ2-7, with TRBD2 as a possible D gene (6 bases). Input material: blood. The CDR3 DNA follows: TGTGCCAGCTCCGTTGTTTCCGCGAAAGGGACTTCGTACGAGCAGTACTTC. Amino acids: CASSVVSAKGTSYEQYF.